The clone carrying this T cell receptor beta chain was seen a single time. Its cognate antigen is unknown. These data originate in a study of CD8 T cells in Susac syndrome. Negative isolation was used for CD8+ and CD4+ T cells, and FACS enrichment was applied to TEMRA cells. With random hexamers, roughly 0.45 to 1 ug RNA was reverse transcribed. With immunoSEQ multiplex PCR, TCR beta CDR3 was amplified across 54 Vbeta and 13 Jbeta. TCRdb re-analysed the immunoSEQ multiplex PCR reads in MiXCR, keeping a single row per CDR3 protein. The table has more than 120,000 distinct CDR3 sequences, roughly 95% seen once; the top ten hold 0.084%. Findings of the study overall: The study conceded that relatively few individuals underwent its TCR sequencing and HLA analysis.

The sequencing sample was made of CD4+ T cells from PBMCs. This receptor was taken from a human donor in good health.

CDR3 region: CASSFVGRGGTGREETQYF. The DNA for the CDR3 is TGTGCCAGCAGCTTTGTAGGGCGGGGAGGGACAGGGAGAGAAGAGACCCAGTACTTC. V is TRBV7-6 and J is TRBJ2-5; 9 nucleotides match TRBD1. The CDR3 runs to 19 residues. Germline V gene lookup returns CDR1 SGHVS and CDR2 FNYEAQ. Trimming removed 3 bases from V and 3 bases from J; junction bases left unmatched: 17.